Shown below are 3 T cell receptor beta chains from a single sample sequenced in a study of blood T cell dynamics during melanoma immunotherapy. The method was immunoSEQ multiplex PCR; TCRdb's version includes in-frame clones alone and lacks a portion of them. The sample has under 9,500 clones, 85% to 90% seen once. The sample's time point: week 3, after first cycle of checkpoint inhibitor. Sequencing used blood, obtained from a patient treated with checkpoint blockade. Every receptor here comes from a human donor with melanoma.

As DNA, the CDR3 is TGTGCCAGCAGCGTCGACCGGGGAGGAGACACCATATATTTT. Its translation is CASSVDRGGDTIYF. The chain is built from TRBV9 and TRBJ1-3; D not resolved. The CDR3 covers 14 residues. With 2 bases removed from V and 8 bases from J, the gap between germline ends came to 14 bases. The germline gives CDR1 SGDLS, CDR2 YYNGEE. Looking up the rest from reference TRBV9 and TRBJ1-3 gives the full variable domain: DSGVTQTPKHLITATGQRVTLRCSPRSGDLSVYWYQQSLDQGLQFLIQYYNGEERAKGNILERFSAQQFPDLHSELNLSSLELGDSALYFCASSVDRGGDTIYFGEGSWLTVV.

This chain uses TRBV6-1 with TRBJ2-7, with TRBD1 identical over 8 bases. V was pared by 4 bases and J by 3 bases, with 2 bases of the junction left unmatched. CDR3 length equals 13 residues. Germline V gene lookup returns CDR1 MNHNS and CDR2 SASEGT. CDR3 in amino acids: CASSVGTGYEQYF. In nucleotides, the CDR3 is TGTGCCAGCAGTGTAGGGACAGGCTACGAGCAGTACTTC.

This chain links TRBV7-2 with TRBJ1-2, with D perhaps matching TRBD1 (6 bases). Germline V gene sequence: CDR1 SGHTA, CDR2 FQGNSA. Trimming pared 5 bases from V and 8 bases from J, leaving 18 bases between. The CDR3 consists of 14 residues. CDR3 in DNA: TGTGCCAGCAGCCCGCGGGGGCCACGGGACGGCTACACCTTC. It yields the protein CASSPRGPRDGYTF.